The 8 T cell receptor beta chains below all came from one sample that was sequenced in a study of vaccination effects on CD4 cells after COVID-19. Antigen-specific CD4+ T cells were first expanded with viral peptide pools by the ViraFEST assay and only then sequenced. The authors isolated CD4+ T cells after around 10 days of culture. All vaccine recipients tested negative for nucleocapsid antibodies and had never contracted SARS-CoV-2 infection. Libraries were prepared by immunoSEQ multiplex PCR; TCRdb keeps only in-frame clonotypes and omits some of them. Of approximately 76,000 clones in the sample, 60% to 85% are singletons; the top ten hold 10% to 13%. The antigens for these receptors are not known. The source was CD4+ T cells from PBMCs cultured with SARS-CoV-2 spike peptides, collected before COVID-19 vaccination. The origin of the receptors is a human donor who received a COVID-19 vaccine.

This chain joins TRBV7-2 and TRBJ2-3, with a weak D call TRBD1 (6 bases). Trimming shortened V by 3 bases and J by 2 bases, and 15 bases separated the two germline ends. This CDR3 has 16 residues. Germline CDR1 SGHTA, CDR2 FQGNSA. The CDR3 bases are TGTGCCAGCAGCTTGGCTACCGGGACACCCACAGATACGCAGTATTTT. This sequence encodes CASSLATGTPTDTQYF.

This chain uses TRBV24-1 with TRBJ2-7; 10 nucleotides match TRBD1. The CDR3 spans 15 residues. Germline V gives CDR1 KGHDR, CDR2 SFDVKD. Unmatched junction bases numbered 5, after V lost 0 bases and J lost 7 bases. CDR3 bases: TGTGCCACCAGTGATTTGGGGACAGGGGTTCGAGAGCAGTACGTC. This translates into CATSDLGTGVREQYV.

The chain couples TRBV3-1 (or the pseudogene TRBV3-2) to TRBJ2-2; the D gene is possibly TRBD1 (6 bases). The CDR3 sequence is 13 residues long. Germline V gene lookup returns CDR1 LGHDT and CDR2 YNNKEL (reference sequence). The V end was cut by 8 bases, the J end by 6 bases, with 13 bases between. DNA of the CDR3: TGTGCCAGCGAGACAGGTCGCGCCGGGGAGCTGTTTTTT. The encoded protein is CASETGRAGELFF.

The rearrangement uses TRBV3-1 (or the pseudogene TRBV3-2) and TRBJ2-5, with TRBD2 matching over 8 bases. CDR3 length: 16 residues. Per germline, CDR1 LGHDT and CDR2 YNNKEL (reference sequence). J was trimmed by 7 bases and V by 4 bases; bases with no gene match: 14. CDR3 amino acids: CASSRNLGGAGGTQYF. For the CDR3, the DNA is TGTGCCAGCAGCCGGAATCTCGGGGGGGCCGGGGGGACCCAGTACTTC.

The chain employs TRBV9 and TRBJ2-1; 10 bases agree with TRBD2. The CDR3 spans 15 residues. Trimming took 4 bases from V and 4 from J; bases not matched to a gene: 5. The V gene's germline CDR1 is SGDLS and CDR2 YYNGEE. CDR3 sequence (DNA): TGTGCCAGCAGCCCAAGCGGGGGGGTTTACAATGAGCAGTTCTTC. Translated: CASSPSGGVYNEQFF.

Here the CDR3 DNA reads TGTGCCATCAGTGAGTCCCCTTGGCGAGATCGCAATCAGCCCCAGCATTTT. Its translation: CAISESPWRDRNQPQHF. J is TRBJ1-5 and V is TRBV10-3; D ambiguous. Between the trimmed V and J ends, which lost 0 bases and 2 bases, there was a span of 14 bases. The CDR3 contains 17 residues. CDR1 is ENHRY, CDR2 SYGVKD, per germline.

V usage is TRBV24-1 and J usage is TRBJ2-5; weak D call: TRBD1 (7 bases). Per the germline V gene, CDR1 is KGHDR and CDR2 is SFDVKD. There are 14 residues in the CDR3. The germline V and J ends were trimmed by 5 bases and 5 bases, with 14 bases remaining between them. The CDR3 protein is CATSGRRGLETQYF. CDR3 bases: TGTGCCACCAGTGGCAGGAGGGGGCTTGAGACCCAGTACTTC.

The chain uses TRBV5-1 and TRBJ2-5; maybe TRBD2 (6 bases). The CDR3 has 13 amino acids. Germline loops: CDR1 SGHRS, CDR2 YFSETQ. Trimming removed 4 bases from V and 5 bases from J, with 12 bases in between. DNA for the CDR3: TGCGCCAGCAGCCTGTCACGGGAGGAGACCCAGTACTTC. Protein sequence: CASSLSREETQYF.